This TCR beta chain emerged from a study of blood T cells in healthy people across ages (dated by TCRdb to about 2015). With respect to the entire study: In model experiments, template switching captured about one uniquely barcoded TCR beta cDNA molecule for every two T cells. Donors of different ages were randomly distributed across sequencing lanes to avoid experimental bias. Two additional independent replicas of 1 million unique cDNA reads from the same blood draw were analyzed for two donors (one aged 18 to 29 and one aged 80 or older). The study measured age-related changes in TCR beta repertoire diversity using deep sequencing normalized with unique cDNA molecular identifiers. Donors were grouped into four age groups: young (average roughly 15 years), middle-aged (approximately 41), aged (approximately 58) and long-lived (approximately 81). The full study reports these points: Estimates of total diversity based on one million sequenced T cells were considered lower bounds and underestimates. There was a strong correlation between observed TCR beta diversity and the percentage of naive T cells measured by flow cytometry. Observed TCR beta diversity per million T cells fell roughly linearly with age, and a significant reduction was already apparent by age around 36. Because the CMV infection status of the donors was unknown, age-related changes in expanded clonotypes may potentially have been confounded. Compared with the aged group, the long-lived group had more naive CD4+ T cells, fewer expanded clones and increased TCR diversity, a pattern suggesting age selection. Conclusive comparison of naive and antigen-experienced compartments was prevented by the profiling of bulk unsorted PBMCs.

Libraries were constructed by 5' RACE. Sequenced using an Illumina HiSeq 2500. A second PCR of roughly 7 to 11 cycles was performed with a sample-barcoded 5' primer and a J-beta primer mix. A template-switch 5' adaptor carrying 12 random nucleotides introduced a unique molecular identifier onto each TCR beta cDNA molecule. Each sample yielded at least 3 million CDR3-containing paired-end reads. All of the RNA was converted into first-strand cDNA using the Mint cDNA synthesis kit, with a TRBC-specific oligonucleotide serving as the primer. Following uracil-DNA glycosylase treatment, all cDNA underwent a first 18-cycle PCR with the universal primers M1SS and BC2_uni_R. Concerning the study's data processing: Each sample was normalized by randomly selecting 1 million high-quality reads, each carrying a distinct molecular identifier. Reads with shared molecular identifiers were discarded instead of being binned into consensus sequences. MiTCR, set to a Q25 quality threshold and the strictest error-elimination algorithm, was used for CDR3 identification, clonotype clustering and error correction. Lower-bound total TCR beta diversity was estimated with a nonparametric unseen species model using Euler transformation. The public reads were run again by TCRdb, first through fastp at Q25 and then through MiXCR, and only productive beta chains were kept. Every CDR3 protein is listed once, alongside the most common genes and DNA of its rows. In this record, the V and J calls reflect TCRdb's handling and not the investigators' own analysis. The sample profile shows just over 800,000 distinct CDR3 sequences; 60% to 80% of them were found once. Together, the top ten hold 25% to 35% of the sample.

This clonotype was seen more than once but under ten times. There is no known antigen for this receptor. A junction end diverges from the germline sequence, so it may reflect a read error. CDR1 and CDR2 are read off the germline V gene as SGHTA and FQGNSA. Including cysteine and phenylalanine, the CDR3 has 17 amino acids. Only the CDR3 region is kept as DNA, spanning 51 bases read in frame from base 1. The approximately 39 donors, aged roughly 6 to 95 years, were systemically healthy Caucasian individuals from Russia. Roughly 9 milliliters of peripheral blood were drawn from each donor into EDTA-treated Vacutainer tubes. Ficoll-Paque density-gradient centrifugation was used to isolate PBMCs, with at least 6.5 million per sample. Total RNA, at least 5 micrograms per sample, was extracted from PBMCs with Trizol reagent. For every donor, flow cytometry on a PBMC aliquot measured the percentage of naive CD45RAhigh/CD27high T cells.

The specimen was blood. The sequence was obtained from a man aged 30 to 45 in good health. The V gene is TRBV7-2 and the J gene is TRBJ2-7; 11 central bases correspond to TRBD2. The CDR3 protein: CASSKPGGLAGAYKQYF. The nucleotide sequence is TGTGCCAGCAGCAAACCCGGTGGACTAGCGGGCGCCTACAAGCAGTACTTC.